This T cell receptor beta chain was sequenced during a study of shared clonotypes between healthy human individuals. About the study: The cohort had a couple of women and a few men, ages 18 to 49. Researchers assigned three CD4 naive, three CD4 memory, two CD8 naive and one CD8 memory plate to each donor. The study, taken as a whole, reports: Sampling used blood alone; tissue repertoires probably differ.

Positively selected for CCR7, the CD45RO-negative cells used as naive CD8 cells excluded terminally differentiated effector memory CD45RA+ cells. On this clone itself: Its target is not known.

Genomic DNA from each subset was divided evenly over several immunoSEQ plates. TCRdb's copy holds only in-frame clones and misses some; the assay was immunoSEQ multiplex PCR. Of around 1.9 million clones listed, about 92% are singletons. Germline V lookup: CDR1 SNHLY, CDR2 FYNNEI. The V segment lost 6 bases and the J segment 2 bases; nucleotides outside the gene matches: 7. The CDR3 contains 15 residues. The chain carries TRBV2 and TRBJ2-7, with 10 bases aligning to TRBD2. The source is a young man in good health. Some clones in this sample may be carry-over from other donors' samples. Input material: naive CD8+ T cells from PBMCs. CDR3 DNA sequence: TGTGCCAGCAGACAACTAGCGGGGCCGACCTACGAGCAGTACTTC. Translation gives CASRQLAGPTYEQYF. Based on the CDR3 plus reference TRBV2 and TRBJ2-7, the full variable domain is EPEVTQTPSHQVTQMGQEVILRCVPISNHLYFYWYRQILGQKVEFLVSFYNNEISEKSEIFDDQFSVERPDGSNFTLKIRSTKLEDSAMYFCASRQLAGPTYEQYFGPGTRLTVT.